Many counts were recorded for the clone carrying this TCR beta chain. The antigen is not known. This sample was taken from a study of Graves' ophthalmopathy and Graves' hyperthyroidism. From RNA, the CDR3 regions of TCR beta chains were amplified and sequenced. Second-round multiplex PCR came after a first-round RT-PCR that employed HTBI primers. TCRdb re-analysed the multiplex PCR reads in MiXCR, keeping a single row per CDR3 protein. The data show approximately 480,000 distinct CDR3 sequences, 14% seen once. CDR1 is MDHEN and CDR2 is SYDVKM in the germline V gene. The CDR3 has 13 amino acids. The V gene lost 6 bases and the J gene lost 3 bases, with 11 bases spanning the gap. Study outcomes and limitations: A majority of expanded thyroid clonotypes exceeding 0.001 frequency were likewise present in blood.

A roughly 9.3 ml volume of fresh peripheral blood provided the PBMCs. Sequencing was carried out using blood. The source is a woman aged 30 to 39 with Graves' ophthalmopathy. The chain employs TRBV28 and TRBJ1-1; tentatively, D is TRBD1 (5 bases). This CDR3 is CASRPGTDTEAFF. CDR3 bases: TGTGCCAGCAGGCCTGGGACGGACACTGAAGCTTTCTTT.